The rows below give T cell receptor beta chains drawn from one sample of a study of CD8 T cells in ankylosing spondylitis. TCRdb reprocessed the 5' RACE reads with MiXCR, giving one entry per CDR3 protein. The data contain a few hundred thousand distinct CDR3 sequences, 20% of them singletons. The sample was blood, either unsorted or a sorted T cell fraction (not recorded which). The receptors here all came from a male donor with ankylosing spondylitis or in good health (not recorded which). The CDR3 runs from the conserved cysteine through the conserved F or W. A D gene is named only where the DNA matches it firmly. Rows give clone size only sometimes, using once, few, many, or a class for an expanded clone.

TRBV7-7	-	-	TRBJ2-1	CASSLALDRRSTGEQFF	TGTGCCAGCAGCTTAGCGCTCGACAGGAGATCTACAGGCGAGCAGTTCTTC
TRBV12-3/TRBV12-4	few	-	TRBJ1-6	CASSFVINSPLHF	TGTGCCAGCAGTTTTGTAATTAATTCACCCCTCCACTTT
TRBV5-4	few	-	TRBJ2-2	CASSSQTSTGELFF	TGTGCCAGCAGCTCCCAGACTAGCACCGGGGAGCTGTTTTTT
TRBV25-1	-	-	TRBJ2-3	CASSDARGSGTQYF	TGTGCCAGCAGTGATGCCAGGGGCTCTGGTACGCAGTATTTT
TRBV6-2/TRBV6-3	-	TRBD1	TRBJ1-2	CASSLDRSGYGYTF	TGTGCCAGCAGCCTGGACAGGAGCGGCTATGGCTACACCTTC
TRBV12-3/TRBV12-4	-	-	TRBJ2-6	CASSGETGGLFGANVLTF	TGTGCCAGCAGTGGAGAAACCGGGGGTCTATTCGGGGCCAACGTCCTGACTTTC
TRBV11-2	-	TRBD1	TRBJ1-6	CASSSGPGQGPPNSPLHF	TGTGCCAGCAGCTCCGGGCCGGGACAGGGCCCCCCAAATTCACCCCTCCACTTT
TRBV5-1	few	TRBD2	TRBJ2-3	CASKELAGISTDTQYF	TGCGCCAGCAAGGAATTAGCGGGGATTTCCACAGATACGCAGTATTTT
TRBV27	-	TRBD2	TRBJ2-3	CASSFLAGEGNTQYF	TGTGCCAGCAGTTTCCTAGCGGGAGAGGGAAATACGCAGTATTTT
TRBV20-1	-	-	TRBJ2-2	CSARGRGAGELFF	TGCAGTGCTAGGGGGCGAGGGGCCGGGGAGCTGTTTTTT
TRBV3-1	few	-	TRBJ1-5	CASSQWVDQPQHF	TGTGCCAGCAGCCAGTGGGTGGATCAGCCCCAGCATTTT
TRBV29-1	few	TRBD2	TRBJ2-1	CSELAPGDSQFF	TGCAGCGAACTAGCGCCGGGGGATTCCCAGTTCTTC
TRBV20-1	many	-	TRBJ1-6	CSAIQEAFNSPLHF	TGCAGTGCTATACAGGAGGCCTTTAATTCACCCCTCCACTTT
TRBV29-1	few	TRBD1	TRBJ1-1	CSVGDSMNTEAFF	TGCAGCGTTGGGGACAGCATGAACACTGAAGCTTTCTTT
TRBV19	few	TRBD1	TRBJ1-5	CASSGTGGDNQPQHF	TGTGCCAGTAGTGGGACAGGGGGCGACAATCAGCCCCAGCATTTT
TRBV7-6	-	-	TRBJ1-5	CATSVGAHQPQHF	TGTGCCACCTCGGTGGGGGCGCATCAGCCCCAGCATTTT
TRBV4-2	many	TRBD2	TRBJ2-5	CASSLTSGGAIETQYF	TGTGCCAGCAGCCTGACGAGCGGGGGGGCCATAGAGACCCAGTACTTC
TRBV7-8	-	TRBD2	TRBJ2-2	CASSLASVAGVNTGELFF	TGTGCCAGCAGCTTAGCGAGCGTAGCGGGGGTGAACACCGGGGAGCTGTTTTTT
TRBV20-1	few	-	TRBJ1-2	CSAAPGDGYTF	TGCAGTGCCGCCCCGGGGGATGGCTACACCTTC